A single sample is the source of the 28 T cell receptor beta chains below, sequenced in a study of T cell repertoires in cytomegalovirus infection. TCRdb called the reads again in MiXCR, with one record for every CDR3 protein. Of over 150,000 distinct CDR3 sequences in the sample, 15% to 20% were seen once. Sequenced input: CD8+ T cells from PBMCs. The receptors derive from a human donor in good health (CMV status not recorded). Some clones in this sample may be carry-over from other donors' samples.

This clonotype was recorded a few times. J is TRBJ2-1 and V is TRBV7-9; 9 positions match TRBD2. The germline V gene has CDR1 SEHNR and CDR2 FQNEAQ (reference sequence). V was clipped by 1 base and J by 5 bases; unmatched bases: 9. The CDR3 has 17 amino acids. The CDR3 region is CASSLGLAGLLDNEQFF. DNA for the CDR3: TGTGCCAGCAGCTTAGGGCTAGCGGGATTATTAGACAATGAGCAGTTCTTC.

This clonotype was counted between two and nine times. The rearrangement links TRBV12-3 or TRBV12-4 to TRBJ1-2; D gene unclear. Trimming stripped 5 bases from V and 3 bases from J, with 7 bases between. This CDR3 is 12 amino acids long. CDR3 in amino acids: CASSGDHYGYTF. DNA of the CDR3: TGTGCCAGCAGTGGCGATCACTATGGCTACACCTTC.

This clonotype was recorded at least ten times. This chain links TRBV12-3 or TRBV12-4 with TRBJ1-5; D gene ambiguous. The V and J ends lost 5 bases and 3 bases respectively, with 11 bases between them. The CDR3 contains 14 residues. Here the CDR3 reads CASSRGFFNQPQHF. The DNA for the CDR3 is TGTGCCAGCAGTCGTGGATTTTTCAATCAGCCCCAGCATTTT.

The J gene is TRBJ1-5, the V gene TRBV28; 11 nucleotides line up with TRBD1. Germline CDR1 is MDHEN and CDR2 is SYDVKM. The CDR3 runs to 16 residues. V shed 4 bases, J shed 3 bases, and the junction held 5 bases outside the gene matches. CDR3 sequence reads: CASSSTDRGLNQPQHF. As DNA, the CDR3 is TGTGCCAGCAGTTCCACGGACAGGGGGCTCAATCAGCCCCAGCATTTT.

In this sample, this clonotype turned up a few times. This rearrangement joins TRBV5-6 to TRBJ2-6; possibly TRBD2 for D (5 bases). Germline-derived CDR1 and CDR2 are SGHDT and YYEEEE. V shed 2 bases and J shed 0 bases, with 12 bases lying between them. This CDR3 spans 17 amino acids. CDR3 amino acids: CASSFAGRSSGANVLTF. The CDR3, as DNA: TGTGCCAGCAGCTTCGCGGGCCGGAGCTCTGGGGCCAACGTCCTGACTTTC.

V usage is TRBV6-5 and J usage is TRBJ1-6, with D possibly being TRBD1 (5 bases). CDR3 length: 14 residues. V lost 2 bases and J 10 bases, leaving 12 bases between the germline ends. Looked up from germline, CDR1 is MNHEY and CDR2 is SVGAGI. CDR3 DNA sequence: TGTGCCAGCAGTTACCGGGAGGGGAACTCACCCCTCCACTTT. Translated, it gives CASSYREGNSPLHF.

The CDR3 sequence is CASSRGRGWSNQPQHF. CDR3 coding DNA: TGCGCCAGCAGCAGGGGCAGGGGATGGAGCAATCAGCCCCAGCATTTT. The V and J genes are TRBV5-1 and TRBJ1-5; perhaps TRBD1 as D (6 bases). The length of the CDR3 is 16 residues. CDR1 and CDR2 from the germline V gene are SGHRS and YFSETQ. V was cut by 4 bases and J by 1 base, with 15 bases left in between.

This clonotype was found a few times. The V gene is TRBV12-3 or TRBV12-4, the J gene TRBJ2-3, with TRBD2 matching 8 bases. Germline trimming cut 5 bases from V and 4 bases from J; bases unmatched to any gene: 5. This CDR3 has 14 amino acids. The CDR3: CASSLSGDADTQYF. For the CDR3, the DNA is TGTGCCAGCAGTCTTAGCGGGGACGCAGATACGCAGTATTTT.

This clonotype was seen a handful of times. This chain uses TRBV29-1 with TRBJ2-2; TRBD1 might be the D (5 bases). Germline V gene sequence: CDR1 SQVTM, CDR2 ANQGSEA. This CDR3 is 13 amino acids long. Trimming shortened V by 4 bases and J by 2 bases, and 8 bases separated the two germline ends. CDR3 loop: CSVVGANTGELFF. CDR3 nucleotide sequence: TGCAGCGTTGTTGGGGCCAACACCGGGGAGCTGTTTTTT.

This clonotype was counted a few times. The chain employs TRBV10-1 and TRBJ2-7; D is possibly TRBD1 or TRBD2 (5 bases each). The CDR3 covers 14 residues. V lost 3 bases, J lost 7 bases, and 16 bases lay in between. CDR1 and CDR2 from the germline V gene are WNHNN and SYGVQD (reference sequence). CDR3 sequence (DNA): TGCGCCAGCAGTGATTACGAAGCCTGGGGGGAGCAGTACTTC. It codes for CASSDYEAWGEQYF.

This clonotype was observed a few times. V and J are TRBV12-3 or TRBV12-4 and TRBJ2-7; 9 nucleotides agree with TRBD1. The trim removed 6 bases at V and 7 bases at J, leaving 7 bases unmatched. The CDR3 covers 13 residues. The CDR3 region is CASSLQGASEQYF. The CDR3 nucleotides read TGTGCCAGCAGCCTACAGGGGGCGAGTGAGCAGTACTTC.

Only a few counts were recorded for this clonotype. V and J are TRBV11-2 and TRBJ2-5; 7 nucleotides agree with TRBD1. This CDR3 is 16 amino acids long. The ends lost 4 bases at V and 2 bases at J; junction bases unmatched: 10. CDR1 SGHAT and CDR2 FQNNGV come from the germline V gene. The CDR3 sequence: CASSWSTGPLQETQYF. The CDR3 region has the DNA TGTGCCAGCAGCTGGTCGACAGGGCCCTTACAAGAGACCCAGTACTTC.

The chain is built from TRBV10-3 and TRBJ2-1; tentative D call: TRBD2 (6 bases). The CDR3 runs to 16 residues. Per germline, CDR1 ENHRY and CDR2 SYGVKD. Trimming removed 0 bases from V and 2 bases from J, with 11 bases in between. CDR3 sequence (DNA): TGTGCCATCAGTGAGTCTGCCGGGGGAACCTACAATGAGCAGTTCTTC. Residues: CAISESAGGTYNEQFF.

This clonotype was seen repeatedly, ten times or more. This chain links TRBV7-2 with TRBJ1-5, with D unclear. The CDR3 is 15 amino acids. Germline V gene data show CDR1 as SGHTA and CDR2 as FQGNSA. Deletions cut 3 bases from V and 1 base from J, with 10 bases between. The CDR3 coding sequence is TGTGCCAGCAGCTTGTGGCAGACCAGCAATCAGCCCCAGCATTTT. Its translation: CASSLWQTSNQPQHF.

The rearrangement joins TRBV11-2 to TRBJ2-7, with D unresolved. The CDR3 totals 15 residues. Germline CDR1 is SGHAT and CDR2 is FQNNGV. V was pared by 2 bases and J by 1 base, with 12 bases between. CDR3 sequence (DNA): TGTGCCAGCAGCTTATGGCCCAAGTCTTCCTACGAGCAGTACTTC. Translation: CASSLWPKSSYEQYF.

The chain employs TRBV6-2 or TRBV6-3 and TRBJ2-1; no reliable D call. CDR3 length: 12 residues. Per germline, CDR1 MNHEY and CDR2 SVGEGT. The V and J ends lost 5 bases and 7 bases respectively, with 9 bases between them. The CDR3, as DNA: TGTGCCAGCAGTCCCGCGGCGAATGAGCAGTTCTTC. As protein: CASSPAANEQFF.

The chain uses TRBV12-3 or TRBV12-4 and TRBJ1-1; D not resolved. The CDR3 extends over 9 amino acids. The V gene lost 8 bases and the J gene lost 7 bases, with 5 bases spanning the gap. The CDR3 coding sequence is TGTGCCAGCGGACTTGAAGCTTTCTTT. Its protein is CASGLEAFF.

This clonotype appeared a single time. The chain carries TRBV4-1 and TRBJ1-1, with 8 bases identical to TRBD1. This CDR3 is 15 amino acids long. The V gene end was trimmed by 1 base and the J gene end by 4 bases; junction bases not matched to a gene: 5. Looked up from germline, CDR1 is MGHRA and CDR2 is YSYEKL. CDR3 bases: TGCGCCAGCAGCCAAGGAGGACAGGGTGGCACTGAAGCTTTCTTT. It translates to CASSQGGQGGTEAFF.

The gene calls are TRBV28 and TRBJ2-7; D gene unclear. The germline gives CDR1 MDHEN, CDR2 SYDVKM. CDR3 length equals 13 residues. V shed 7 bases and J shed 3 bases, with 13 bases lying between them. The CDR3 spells CASNVDGDYEQYF. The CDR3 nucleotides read TGTGCCAGCAATGTGGACGGAGACTACGAGCAGTACTTC.

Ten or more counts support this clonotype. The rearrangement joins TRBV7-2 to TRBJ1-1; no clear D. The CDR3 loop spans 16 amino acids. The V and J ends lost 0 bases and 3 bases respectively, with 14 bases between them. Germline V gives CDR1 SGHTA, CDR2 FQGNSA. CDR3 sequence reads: CASSLASRHLDTEAFF. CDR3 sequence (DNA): TGTGCCAGCAGCTTAGCCTCCCGACACCTGGACACTGAAGCTTTCTTT.

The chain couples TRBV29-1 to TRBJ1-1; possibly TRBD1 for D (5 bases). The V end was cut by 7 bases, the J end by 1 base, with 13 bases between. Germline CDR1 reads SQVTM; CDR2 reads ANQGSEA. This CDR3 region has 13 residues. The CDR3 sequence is CSAGGMRNTEAFF. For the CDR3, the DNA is TGCAGCGCCGGGGGAATGAGGAACACTGAAGCTTTCTTT. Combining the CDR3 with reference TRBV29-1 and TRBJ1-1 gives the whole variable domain SAVISQKPSRDICQRGTSLTIQCQVDSQVTMMFWYRQQPGQSLTLIATANQGSEATYESGFVIDKFPISRPNLTFSTLTVSNMSPEDSSIYLCSAGGMRNTEAFFGQGTRLTVV.

This CDR3 is CASSEFEGPSSYNEQFF. CDR3 bases: TGTGCCAGCAGTGAATTCGAGGGGCCGAGCTCCTACAATGAGCAGTTCTTC. The chain couples TRBV2 to TRBJ2-1; D might be TRBD1 or TRBD2, each matching 5 bases. V shed 2 bases and J shed 0 bases, with 14 bases lying between them. Looked up from germline, CDR1 is SNHLY and CDR2 is FYNNEI. The CDR3 extends over 17 amino acids.

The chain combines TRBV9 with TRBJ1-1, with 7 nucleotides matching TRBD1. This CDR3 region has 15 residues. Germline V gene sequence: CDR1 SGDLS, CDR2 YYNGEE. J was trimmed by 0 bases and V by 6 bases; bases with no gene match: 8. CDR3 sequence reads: CASTPGQQMNTEAFF. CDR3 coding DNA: TGTGCCAGCACCCCGGGACAGCAAATGAACACTGAAGCTTTCTTT.

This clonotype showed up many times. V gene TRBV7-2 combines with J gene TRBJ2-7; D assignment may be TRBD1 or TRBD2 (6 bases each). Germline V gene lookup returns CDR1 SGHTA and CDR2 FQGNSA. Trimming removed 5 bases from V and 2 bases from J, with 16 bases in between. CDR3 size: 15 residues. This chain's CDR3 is CASSLSRGGTYEQYF. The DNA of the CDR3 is TGTGCCAGCAGCCTCAGCAGGGGAGGCACCTACGAGCAGTACTTC. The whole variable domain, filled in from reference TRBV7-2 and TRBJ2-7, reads GAGVSQSPSNKVTEKGKDVELRCDPISGHTALYWYRQSLGQGLEFLIYFQGNSAPDKSGLPSDRFSAERTGGSVSTLTIQRTQQEDSAVYLCASSLSRGGTYEQYFGPGTRLTVT.

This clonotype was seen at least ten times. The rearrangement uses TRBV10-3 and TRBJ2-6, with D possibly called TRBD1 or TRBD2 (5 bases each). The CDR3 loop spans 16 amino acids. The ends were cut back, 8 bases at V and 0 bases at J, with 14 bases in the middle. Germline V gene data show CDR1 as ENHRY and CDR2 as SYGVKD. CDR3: CAIRGTGFSGANVLTF. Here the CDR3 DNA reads TGTGCCATCCGAGGGACGGGGTTCTCTGGGGCCAACGTCCTGACTTTC.

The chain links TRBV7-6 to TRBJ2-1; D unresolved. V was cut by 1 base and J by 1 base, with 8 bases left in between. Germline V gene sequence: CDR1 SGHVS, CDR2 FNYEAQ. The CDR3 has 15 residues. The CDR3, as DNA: TGTGCCAGCAGCTTAGTCCCGAATTCCTACAATGAGCAGTTCTTC. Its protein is CASSLVPNSYNEQFF.

This CDR3 is CASSPGTPMRDTQYF. CDR3 DNA: TGTGCCAGCAGCCCCGGGACACCCATGAGAGATACGCAGTATTTT. The chain combines TRBV7-6 with TRBJ2-3; weak D call: TRBD1 (6 bases). The CDR3 spans 15 residues. Germline CDR1 and CDR2: SGHVS and FNYEAQ. Between the trimmed V and J ends, which lost 5 bases and 5 bases, there was a span of 17 bases.

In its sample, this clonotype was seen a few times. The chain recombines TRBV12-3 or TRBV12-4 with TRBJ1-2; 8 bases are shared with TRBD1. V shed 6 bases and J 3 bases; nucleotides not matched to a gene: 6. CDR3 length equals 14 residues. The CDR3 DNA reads TGTGCCAGCAGCCGGACAGGGCCCTACTATGGCTACACCTTC. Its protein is CASSRTGPYYGYTF.